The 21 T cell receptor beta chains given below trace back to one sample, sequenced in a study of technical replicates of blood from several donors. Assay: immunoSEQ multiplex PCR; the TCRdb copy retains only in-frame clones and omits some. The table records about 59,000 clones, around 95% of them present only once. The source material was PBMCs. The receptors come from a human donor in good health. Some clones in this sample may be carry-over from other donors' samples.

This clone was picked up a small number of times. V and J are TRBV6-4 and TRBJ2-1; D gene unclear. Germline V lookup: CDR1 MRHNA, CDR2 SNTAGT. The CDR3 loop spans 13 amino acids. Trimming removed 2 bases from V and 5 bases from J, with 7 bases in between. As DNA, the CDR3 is TGTGCCAGCAGTGACACGTCTAACAATGAGCAGTTCTTC. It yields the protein CASSDTSNNEQFF.

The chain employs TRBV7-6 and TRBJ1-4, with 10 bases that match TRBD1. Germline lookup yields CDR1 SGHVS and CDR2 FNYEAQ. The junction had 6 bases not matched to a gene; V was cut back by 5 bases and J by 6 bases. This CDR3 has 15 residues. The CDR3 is CASSPPGTGDEKLFF. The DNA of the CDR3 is TGTGCCAGCAGCCCGCCCGGGACAGGGGATGAAAAACTGTTTTTT.

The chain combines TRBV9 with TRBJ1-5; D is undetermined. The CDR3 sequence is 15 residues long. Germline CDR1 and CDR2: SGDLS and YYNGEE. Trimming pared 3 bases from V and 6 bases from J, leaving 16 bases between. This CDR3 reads CASSAGESWLQPQHF. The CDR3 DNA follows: TGTGCCAGCAGCGCCGGGGAATCGTGGCTTCAGCCCCAGCATTTT.

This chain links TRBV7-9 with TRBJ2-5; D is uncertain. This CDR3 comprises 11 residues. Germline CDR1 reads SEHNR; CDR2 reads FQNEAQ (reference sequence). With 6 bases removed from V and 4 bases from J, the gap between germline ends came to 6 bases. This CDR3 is CASRLGETQYF. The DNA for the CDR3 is TGTGCCAGCAGGCTAGGAGAGACCCAGTACTTC.

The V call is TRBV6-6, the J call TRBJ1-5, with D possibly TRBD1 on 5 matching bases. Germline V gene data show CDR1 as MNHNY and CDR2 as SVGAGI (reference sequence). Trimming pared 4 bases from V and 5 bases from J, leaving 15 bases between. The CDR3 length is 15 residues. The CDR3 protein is CASSSRGTGDQPQHF. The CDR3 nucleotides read TGTGCCAGCAGTTCTCGCGGGACGGGGGATCAGCCCCAGCATTTT.

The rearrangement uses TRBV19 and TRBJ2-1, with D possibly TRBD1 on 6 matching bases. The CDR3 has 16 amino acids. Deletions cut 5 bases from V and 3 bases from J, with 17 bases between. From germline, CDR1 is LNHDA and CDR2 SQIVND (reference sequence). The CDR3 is CASSPPRGHRYNEQFF. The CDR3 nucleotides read TGTGCCAGTAGTCCTCCCAGGGGACACCGCTACAATGAGCAGTTCTTC.

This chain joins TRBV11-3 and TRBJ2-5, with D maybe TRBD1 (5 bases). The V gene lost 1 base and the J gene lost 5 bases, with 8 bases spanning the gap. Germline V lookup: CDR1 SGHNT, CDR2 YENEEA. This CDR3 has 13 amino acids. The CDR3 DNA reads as TGTGCCAGCAGCTTAGGACAGATGGAGACCCAGTACTTC. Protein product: CASSLGQMETQYF.

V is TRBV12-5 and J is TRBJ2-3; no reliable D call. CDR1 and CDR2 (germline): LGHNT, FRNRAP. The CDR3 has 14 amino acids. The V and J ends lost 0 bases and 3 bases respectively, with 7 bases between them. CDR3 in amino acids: CASGLVSGTDTQYF. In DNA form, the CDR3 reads TGTGCTAGTGGTTTGGTATCGGGTACAGATACGCAGTATTTT.

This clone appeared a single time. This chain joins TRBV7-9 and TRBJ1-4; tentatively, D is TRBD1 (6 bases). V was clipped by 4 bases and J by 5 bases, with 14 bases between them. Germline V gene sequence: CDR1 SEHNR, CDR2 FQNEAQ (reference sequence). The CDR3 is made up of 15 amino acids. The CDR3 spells CASSSTDSTNEKLFF. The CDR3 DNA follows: TGTGCCAGCAGCTCAACGGACAGTACGAATGAAAAACTGTTTTTT.

The CDR3 DNA is TGTGCCAGTAGTCCTCGACTGCAGAGCTCCTACGAGCAGTACTTC. This encodes CASSPRLQSSYEQYF. V gene TRBV19 combines with J gene TRBJ2-7; D is ambiguous. Per the germline V gene, CDR1 is LNHDA and CDR2 is SQIVND (reference sequence). The CDR3 runs 15 residues. Trimming took 5 bases from V and 0 from J, leaving 14 bases between them.

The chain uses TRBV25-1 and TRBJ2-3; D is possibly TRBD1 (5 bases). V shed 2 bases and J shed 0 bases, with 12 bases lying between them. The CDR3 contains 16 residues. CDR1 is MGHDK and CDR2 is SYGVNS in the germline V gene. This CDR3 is CASSEIDSISTDTQYF. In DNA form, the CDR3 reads TGTGCCAGCAGTGAAATCGACAGCATAAGCACAGATACGCAGTATTTT.

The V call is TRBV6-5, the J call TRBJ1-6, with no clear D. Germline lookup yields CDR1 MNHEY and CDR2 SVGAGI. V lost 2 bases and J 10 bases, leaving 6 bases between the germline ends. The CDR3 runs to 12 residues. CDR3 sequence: CASSYGGSPLHF. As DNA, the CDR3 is TGTGCCAGCAGTTACGGAGGGTCACCCCTCCACTTT.

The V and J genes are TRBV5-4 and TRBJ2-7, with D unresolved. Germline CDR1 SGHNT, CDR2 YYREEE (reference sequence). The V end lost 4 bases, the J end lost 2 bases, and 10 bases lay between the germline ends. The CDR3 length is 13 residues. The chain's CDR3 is CASSQAGTYEQYF. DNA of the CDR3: TGTGCCAGCAGCCAGGCAGGAACCTACGAGCAGTACTTC. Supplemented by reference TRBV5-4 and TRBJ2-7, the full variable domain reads ETGVTQSPTHLIKTRGQQVTLRCSSQSGHNTVSWYQQALGQGPQFIFQYYREEENGRGNFPPRFSGLQFPNYSSELNVNALELDDSALYLCASSQAGTYEQYFGPGTRLTVT.

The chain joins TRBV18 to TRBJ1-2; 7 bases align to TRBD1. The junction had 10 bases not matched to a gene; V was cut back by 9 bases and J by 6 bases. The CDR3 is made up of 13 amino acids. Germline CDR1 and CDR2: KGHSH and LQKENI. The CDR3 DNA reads TGTGCCAGTCGAAACAACAGGGGCGATGGCTACACCTTC. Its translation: CASRNNRGDGYTF.

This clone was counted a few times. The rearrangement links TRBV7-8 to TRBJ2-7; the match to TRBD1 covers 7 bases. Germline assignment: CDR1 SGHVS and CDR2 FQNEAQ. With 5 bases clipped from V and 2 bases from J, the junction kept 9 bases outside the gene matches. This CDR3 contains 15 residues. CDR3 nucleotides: TGTGCCAGCAGCCCCGGCGTAGGGACAGCCTACGAGCAGTACTTC. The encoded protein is CASSPGVGTAYEQYF.

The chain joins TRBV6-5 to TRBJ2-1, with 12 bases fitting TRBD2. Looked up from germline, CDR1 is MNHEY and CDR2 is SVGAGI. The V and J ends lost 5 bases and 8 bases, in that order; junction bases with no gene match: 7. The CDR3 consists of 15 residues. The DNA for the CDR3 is TGTGCCAGCAGTAGGCTAGCGGGGGGGCCCTATGAGCAGTTCTTC. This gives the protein CASSRLAGGPYEQFF.

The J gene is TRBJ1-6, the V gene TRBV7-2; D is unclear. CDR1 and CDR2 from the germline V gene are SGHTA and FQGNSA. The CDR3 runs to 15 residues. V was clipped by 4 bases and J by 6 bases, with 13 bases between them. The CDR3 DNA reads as TGTGCCAGCAGCTCCCAGGTGCAGGCTAATTCACCCCTCCACTTT. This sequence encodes CASSSQVQANSPLHF.

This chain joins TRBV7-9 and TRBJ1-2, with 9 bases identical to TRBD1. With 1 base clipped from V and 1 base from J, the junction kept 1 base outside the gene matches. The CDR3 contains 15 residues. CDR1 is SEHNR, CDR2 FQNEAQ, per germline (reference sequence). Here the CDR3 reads CASSLGTGVNYGYTF. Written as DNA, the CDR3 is TGTGCCAGCAGCTTAGGGACAGGGGTTAACTATGGCTACACCTTC.

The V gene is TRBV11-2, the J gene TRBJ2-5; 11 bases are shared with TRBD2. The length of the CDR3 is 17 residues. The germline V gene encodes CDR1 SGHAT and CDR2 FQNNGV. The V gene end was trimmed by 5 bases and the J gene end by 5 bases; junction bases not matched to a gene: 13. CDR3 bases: TGTGCCAGCAGCCCCTTTGGTAGCGGGAGGGCCCTGGAGACCCAGTACTTC. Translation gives CASSPFGSGRALETQYF.

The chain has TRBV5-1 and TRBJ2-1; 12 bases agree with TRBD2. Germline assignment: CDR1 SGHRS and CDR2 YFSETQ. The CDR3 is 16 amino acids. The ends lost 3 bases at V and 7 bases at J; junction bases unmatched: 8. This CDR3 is CASSYLAGGGGNEQFF. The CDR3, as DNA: TGCGCCAGCAGCTACCTAGCGGGAGGGGGGGGTAATGAGCAGTTCTTC.

The CDR3 loop is CAWRPGQGVYEQYF. CDR3 nucleotides: TGTGCCTGGAGGCCGGGACAGGGGGTTTACGAGCAGTACTTC. The genes are TRBV30 and TRBJ2-7, with 11 bases fitting TRBD1. The germline V gene has CDR1 GTSNPN and CDR2 SVGIG (reference sequence). Trimming cost V 3 bases and J 4 bases; bases outside gene matches: 5. The length of the CDR3 is 14 residues. The full variable domain, rest sourced from reference TRBV30 and TRBJ2-7, is SQTIHQWPATLVQPVGSPLSLECTVEGTSNPNLYWYRQAAGRGLQLLFYSVGIGQISSEVPQNLSASRPQDRQFILSSKKLLLSDSGFYLCAWRPGQGVYEQYFGPGTRLTVT.